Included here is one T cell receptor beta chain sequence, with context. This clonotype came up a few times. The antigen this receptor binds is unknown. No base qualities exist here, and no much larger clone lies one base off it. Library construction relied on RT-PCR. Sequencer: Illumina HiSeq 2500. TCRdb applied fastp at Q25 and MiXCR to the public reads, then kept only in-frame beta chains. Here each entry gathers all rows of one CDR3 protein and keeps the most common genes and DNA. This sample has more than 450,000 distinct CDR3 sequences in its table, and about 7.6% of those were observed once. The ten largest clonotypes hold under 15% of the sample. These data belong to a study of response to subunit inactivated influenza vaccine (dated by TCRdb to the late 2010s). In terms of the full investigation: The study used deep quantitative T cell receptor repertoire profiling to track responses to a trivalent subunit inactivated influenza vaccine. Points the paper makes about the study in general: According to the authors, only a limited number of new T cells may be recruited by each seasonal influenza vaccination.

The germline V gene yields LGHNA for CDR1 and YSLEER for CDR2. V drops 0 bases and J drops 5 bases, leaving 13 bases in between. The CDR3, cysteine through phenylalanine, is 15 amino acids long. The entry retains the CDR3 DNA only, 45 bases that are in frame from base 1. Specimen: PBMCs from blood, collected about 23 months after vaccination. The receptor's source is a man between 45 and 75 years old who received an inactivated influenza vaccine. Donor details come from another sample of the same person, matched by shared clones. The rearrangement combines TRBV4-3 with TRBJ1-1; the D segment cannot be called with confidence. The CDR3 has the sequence CASSQDLRIGTEAFF. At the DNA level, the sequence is TGCGCCAGCAGCCAAGATTTACGGATAGGAACTGAAGCTTTCTTT.